This TCR beta chain derives from a study of cytomegalovirus exposure and HLA in healthy donors listed by TCRdb under 2017. General notes on the study: According to a later analysis, the roughly 120 validation repertoires were produced on the same platform as the 666 repertoires of the first cohort. The study aimed to test whether cataloging public T cell receptors could reveal signatures of past pathogen exposure. A separate validation cohort of roughly 130 different subjects was used in addition to the approximately 640-subject first cohort. High-throughput TCR immunosequencing, statistical association of individual TCRs with disease status, and machine learning were combined to predict cytomegalovirus infection status. The research as a whole found: A total of some 180 TCR beta chains were listed by the study as associated with cytomegalovirus. It was suggested by the authors that the approach could potentially be generalized to other disease states and immunological phenotypes. While some public TCRs were present in many individuals, most TCR sequences turned up only very rarely across donors. In a later analysis, TCRs clustered in the first cohort were found to also tend to co-occur in the approximately 120 validation repertoires, with about 93% of cluster scores above 0. Three of the identified cytomegalovirus-associated TCR beta chains were confirmed in vitro to be specific for cytomegalovirus antigens. The classifier was reported to diagnose cytomegalovirus status with high specificity and sensitivity in both the original cohort and the validation cohort. A later analysis lacked HLA typing for the validation cohort, so it scored co-occurrence in that cohort across all 110 or so repertoires.

This clone is a singleton in its sample. Its antigen is unknown. Base qualities were left out, and no much larger clone turns up one base away. Receptor amplification or capture employed the immunoSEQ multiplex PCR assay. Per the authors' processing: A statistical classification framework was built to diagnose cytomegalovirus status from the catalog of TCR beta chain sequences. In TCRdb, the immuneACCESS table is reduced to in-frame sequences with V and J assigned. These tables do not hold every clone; where another copy was compared, an unresolved V gene accounts for under half, and the others remain unexplained. The V and J calls and clone size come from that table; D and trimming were worked out from the DNA. For this sample there are 100,000 to 150,000 clones; about 89% appear just once. The leading ten clones occupy 2% to 2.5% of the sample. CDR1 and CDR2 (SEHNR, FQNEAQ) derive from the germline V gene (reference sequence). Spanning cysteine to phenylalanine, the CDR3 consists of 16 amino acids. Just CDR3 DNA is preserved here, 48 bases in frame from base 1. V is clipped by 5 bases and J by 1 base, and the sequence between their germline boundaries is 14 bases long.

The donors were included in the validation cohort of roughly 130 subjects, a group kept apart from the roughly 730-subject first cohort. The sequence joins TRBV7-9 to TRBJ2-2; a tentative D match to TRBD2 spans 5 bases. The source of this sequence is a young woman in good health and CMV-seronegative. Sequenced input: PBMCs. Here is the DNA: TGTGCCAGCAGCCACCCGGCGAGCGGGAACACCGGGGAGCTGTTTTTT. This sequence encodes CASSHPASGNTGELFF.